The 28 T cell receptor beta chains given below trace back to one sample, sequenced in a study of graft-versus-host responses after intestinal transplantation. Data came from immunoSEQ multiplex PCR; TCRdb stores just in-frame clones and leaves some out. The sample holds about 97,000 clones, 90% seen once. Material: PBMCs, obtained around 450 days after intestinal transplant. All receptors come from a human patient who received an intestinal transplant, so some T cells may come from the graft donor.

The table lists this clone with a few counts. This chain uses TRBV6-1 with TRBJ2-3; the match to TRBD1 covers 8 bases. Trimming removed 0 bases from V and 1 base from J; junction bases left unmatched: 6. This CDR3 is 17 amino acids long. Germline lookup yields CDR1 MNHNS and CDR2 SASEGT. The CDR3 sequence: CASSEAVPGQGTDTQYF. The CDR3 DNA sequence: TGTGCCAGCAGTGAAGCGGTCCCGGGACAGGGCACAGATACGCAGTATTTT.

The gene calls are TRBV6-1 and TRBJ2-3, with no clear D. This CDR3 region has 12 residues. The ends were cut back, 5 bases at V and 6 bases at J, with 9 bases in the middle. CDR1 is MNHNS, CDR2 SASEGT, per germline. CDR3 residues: CASSTDRDTQYF. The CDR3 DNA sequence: TGTGCCAGCAGTACCGACCGGGATACGCAGTATTTT.

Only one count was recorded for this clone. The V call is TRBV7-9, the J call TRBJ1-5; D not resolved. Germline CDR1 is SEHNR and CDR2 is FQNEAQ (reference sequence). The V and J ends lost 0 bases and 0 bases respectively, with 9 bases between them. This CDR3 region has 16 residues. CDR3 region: CASSLASTYSNQPQHF. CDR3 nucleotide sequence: TGTGCCAGCAGCTTAGCGAGTACTTATAGCAATCAGCCCCAGCATTTT.

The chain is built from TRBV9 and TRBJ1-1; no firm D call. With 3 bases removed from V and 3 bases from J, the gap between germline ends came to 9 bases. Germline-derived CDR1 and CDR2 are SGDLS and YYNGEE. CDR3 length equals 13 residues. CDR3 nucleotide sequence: TGTGCCAGCAGCGAGACCGGGGACACTGAAGCTTTCTTT. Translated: CASSETGDTEAFF.

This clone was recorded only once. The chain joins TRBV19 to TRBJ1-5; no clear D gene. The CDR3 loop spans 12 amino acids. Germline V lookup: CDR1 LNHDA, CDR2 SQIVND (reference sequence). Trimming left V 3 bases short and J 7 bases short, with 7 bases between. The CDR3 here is CASSIMGQPQHF. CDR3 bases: TGTGCCAGTAGTATTATGGGGCAGCCCCAGCATTTT.

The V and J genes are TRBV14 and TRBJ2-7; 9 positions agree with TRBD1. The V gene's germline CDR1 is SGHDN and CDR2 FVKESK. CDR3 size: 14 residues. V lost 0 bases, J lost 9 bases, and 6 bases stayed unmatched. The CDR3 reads CASSQDTGQGGQYF. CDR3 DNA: TGTGCCAGCAGCCAAGATACGGGACAGGGAGGGCAGTACTTC.

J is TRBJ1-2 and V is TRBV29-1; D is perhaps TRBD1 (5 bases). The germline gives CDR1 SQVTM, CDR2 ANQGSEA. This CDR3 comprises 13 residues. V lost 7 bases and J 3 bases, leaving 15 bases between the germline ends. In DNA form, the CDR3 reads TGCAGCGCCCAGGGAGGGGCGGACTATGGCTACACCTTC. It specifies CSAQGGADYGYTF.

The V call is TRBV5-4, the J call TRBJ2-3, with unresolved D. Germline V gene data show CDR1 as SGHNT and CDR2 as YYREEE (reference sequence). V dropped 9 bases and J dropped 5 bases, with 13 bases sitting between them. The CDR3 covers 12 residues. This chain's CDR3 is CATQLGRDTQYF. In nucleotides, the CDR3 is TGTGCCACACAGCTCGGAAGAGATACGCAGTATTTT.

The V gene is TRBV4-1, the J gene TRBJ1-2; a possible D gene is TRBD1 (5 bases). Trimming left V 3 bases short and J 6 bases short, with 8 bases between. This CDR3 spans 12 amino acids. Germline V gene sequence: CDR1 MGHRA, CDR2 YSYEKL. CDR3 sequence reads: CASSHPGNGYTF. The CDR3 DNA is TGCGCCAGCAGCCATCCAGGGAATGGCTACACCTTC.

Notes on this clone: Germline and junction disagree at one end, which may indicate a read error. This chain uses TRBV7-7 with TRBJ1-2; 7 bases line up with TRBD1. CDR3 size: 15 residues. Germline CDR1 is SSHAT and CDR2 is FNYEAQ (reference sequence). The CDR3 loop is CASSLGQTLDYGYTF. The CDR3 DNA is TGTGCTAGCAGCCTGGGACAGACCTTGGACTATGGCTACACCTTC.

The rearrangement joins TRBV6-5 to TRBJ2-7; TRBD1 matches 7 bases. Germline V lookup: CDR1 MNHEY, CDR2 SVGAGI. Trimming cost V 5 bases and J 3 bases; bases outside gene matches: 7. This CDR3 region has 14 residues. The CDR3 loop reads CASSPGQINYEQYF. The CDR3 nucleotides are TGTGCCAGCAGTCCGGGACAGATAAACTACGAGCAGTACTTC.

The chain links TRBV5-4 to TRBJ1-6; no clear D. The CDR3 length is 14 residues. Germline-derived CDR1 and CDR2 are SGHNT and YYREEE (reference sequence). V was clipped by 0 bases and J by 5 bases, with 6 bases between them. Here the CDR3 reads CASSLGGDNSPLHF. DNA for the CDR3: TGTGCCAGCAGCTTGGGAGGTGATAATTCACCCCTCCACTTT.

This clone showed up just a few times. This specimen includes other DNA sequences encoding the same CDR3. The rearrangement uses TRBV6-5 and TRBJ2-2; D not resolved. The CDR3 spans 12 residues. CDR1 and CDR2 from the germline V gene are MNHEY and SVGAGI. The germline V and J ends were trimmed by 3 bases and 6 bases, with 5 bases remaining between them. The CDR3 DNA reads TGTGCCAGCAGTTATGGGGCCGGGGAGCTGTTTTTT. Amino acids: CASSYGAGELFF.

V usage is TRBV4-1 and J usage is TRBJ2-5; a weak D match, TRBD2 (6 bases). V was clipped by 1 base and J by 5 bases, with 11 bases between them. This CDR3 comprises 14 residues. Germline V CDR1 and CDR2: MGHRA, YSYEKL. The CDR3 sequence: CASSQGPSEETQYF. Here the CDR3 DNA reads TGCGCCAGCAGCCAAGGTCCTAGCGAGGAGACCCAGTACTTC.

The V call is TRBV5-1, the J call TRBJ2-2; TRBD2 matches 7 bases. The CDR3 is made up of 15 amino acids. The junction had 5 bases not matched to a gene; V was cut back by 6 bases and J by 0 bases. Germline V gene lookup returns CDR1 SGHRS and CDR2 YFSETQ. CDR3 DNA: TGCGCCAGCACCCCCAGCGGGGCGAACACCGGGGAGCTGTTTTTT. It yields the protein CASTPSGANTGELFF.

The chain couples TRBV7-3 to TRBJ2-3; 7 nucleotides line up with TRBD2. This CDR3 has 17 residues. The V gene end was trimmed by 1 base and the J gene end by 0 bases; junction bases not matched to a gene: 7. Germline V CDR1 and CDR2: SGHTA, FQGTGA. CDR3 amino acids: CASSLIGRALSTDTQYF. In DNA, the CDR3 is TGTGCCAGCAGCTTAATAGGGAGGGCCCTGAGCACAGATACGCAGTATTTT. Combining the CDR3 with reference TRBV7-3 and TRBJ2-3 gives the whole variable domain GAGVSQTPSNKVTEKGKYVELRCDPISGHTALYWYRQSLGQGPEFLIYFQGTGAADDSGLPNDRFFAVRPEGSVSTLKIQRTERGDSAVYLCASSLIGRALSTDTQYFGPGTRLTVL.

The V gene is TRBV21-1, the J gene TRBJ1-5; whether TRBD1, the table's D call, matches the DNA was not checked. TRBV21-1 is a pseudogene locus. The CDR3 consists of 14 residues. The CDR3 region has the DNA TGTGCCAGCAGCAACCAACAGGGCTTCCAGCCCCAGCATTTT. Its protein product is CASSNQQGFQPQHF.

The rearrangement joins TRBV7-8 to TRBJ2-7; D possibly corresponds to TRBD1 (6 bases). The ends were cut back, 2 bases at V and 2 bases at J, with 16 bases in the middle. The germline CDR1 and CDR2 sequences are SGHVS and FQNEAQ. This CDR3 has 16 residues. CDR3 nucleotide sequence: TGTGCCAGCAGCTTAAGATTAGGGACACCAACCTACGAGCAGTACTTC. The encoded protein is CASSLRLGTPTYEQYF.

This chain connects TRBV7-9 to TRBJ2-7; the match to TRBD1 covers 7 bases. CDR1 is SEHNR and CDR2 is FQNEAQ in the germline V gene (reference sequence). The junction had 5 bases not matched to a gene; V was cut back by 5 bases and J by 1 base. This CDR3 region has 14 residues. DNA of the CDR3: TGTGCCAGCAGCCTGACAGGGACGTCCTACGAGCAGTACTTC. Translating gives CASSLTGTSYEQYF. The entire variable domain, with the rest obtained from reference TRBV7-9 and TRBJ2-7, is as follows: DTGVSQNPRHKITKRGQNVTFRCDPISEHNRLYWYRQTLGQGPEFLTYFQNEAQLEKSRLLSDRFSAERPKGSFSTLEIQRTEQGDSAMYLCASSLTGTSYEQYFGPGTRLTVT.

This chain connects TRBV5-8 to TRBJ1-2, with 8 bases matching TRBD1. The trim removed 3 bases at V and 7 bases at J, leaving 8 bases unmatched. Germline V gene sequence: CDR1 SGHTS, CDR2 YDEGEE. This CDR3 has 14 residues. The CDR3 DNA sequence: TGTGCCAGCAGCTCGGACTTTACAGGGGGTGGCTACACCTTC. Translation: CASSSDFTGGGYTF. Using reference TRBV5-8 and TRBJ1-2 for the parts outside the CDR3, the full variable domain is EAGVTQSPTHLIKTRGQQATLRCSPISGHTSVYWYQQALGLGLQFLLWYDEGEERNRGNFPPRFSGRQFPNYSSELNVNALELEDSALYLCASSSDFTGGGYTFGSGTRLTVV.

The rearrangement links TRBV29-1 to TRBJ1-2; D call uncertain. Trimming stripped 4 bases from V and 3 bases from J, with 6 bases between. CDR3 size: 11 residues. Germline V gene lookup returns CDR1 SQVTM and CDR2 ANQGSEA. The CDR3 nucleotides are TGCAGCGTTGGTAAAGACTATGGCTACACCTTC. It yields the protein CSVGKDYGYTF.

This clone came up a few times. The CDR3 DNA is TGTGCCAGCAGTCCCTTCTCTGGAAACACCATATATTTT. It is translated as CASSPFSGNTIYF. The gene calls are TRBV5-8 and TRBJ1-3; D gene unclear. The CDR3 consists of 13 residues. The V gene's germline CDR1 is SGHTS and CDR2 YDEGEE. V was shortened by 5 bases and J by 0 bases, with 6 bases between the two germline ends.

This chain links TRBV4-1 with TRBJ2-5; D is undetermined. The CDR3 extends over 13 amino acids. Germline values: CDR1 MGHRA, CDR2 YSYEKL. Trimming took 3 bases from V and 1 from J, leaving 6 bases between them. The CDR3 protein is CASSQGIQETQYF. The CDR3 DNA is TGCGCCAGCAGCCAGGGTATCCAAGAGACCCAGTACTTC.

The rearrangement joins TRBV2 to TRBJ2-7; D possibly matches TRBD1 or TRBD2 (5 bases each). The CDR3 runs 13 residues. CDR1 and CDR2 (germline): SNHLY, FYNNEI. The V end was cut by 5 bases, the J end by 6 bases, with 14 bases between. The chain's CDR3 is CASSLAGDGEQYF. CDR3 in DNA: TGTGCCAGCAGTTTGGCCGGGGACGGCGAGCAGTACTTC.

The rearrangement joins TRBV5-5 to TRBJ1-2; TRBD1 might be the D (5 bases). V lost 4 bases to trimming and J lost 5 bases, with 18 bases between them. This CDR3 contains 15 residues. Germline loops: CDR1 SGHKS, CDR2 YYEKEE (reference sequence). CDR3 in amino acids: CASSPMGGTWYGYTF. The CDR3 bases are TGTGCCAGCAGCCCCATGGGGGGGACTTGGTATGGCTACACCTTC.

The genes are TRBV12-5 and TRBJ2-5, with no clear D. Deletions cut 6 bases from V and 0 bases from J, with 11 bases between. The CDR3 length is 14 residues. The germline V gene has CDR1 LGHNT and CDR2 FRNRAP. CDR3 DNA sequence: TGTGCTAGTGGAGGTGGACGCAACCAAGAGACCCAGTACTTC. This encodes CASGGGRNQETQYF.

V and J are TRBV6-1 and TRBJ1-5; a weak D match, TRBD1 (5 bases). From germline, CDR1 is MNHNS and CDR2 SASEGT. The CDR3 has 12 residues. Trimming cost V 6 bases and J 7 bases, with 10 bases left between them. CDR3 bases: TGTGCCAGCAGGCCTCAGGGACAGCCCCAGCATTTT. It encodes CASRPQGQPQHF.

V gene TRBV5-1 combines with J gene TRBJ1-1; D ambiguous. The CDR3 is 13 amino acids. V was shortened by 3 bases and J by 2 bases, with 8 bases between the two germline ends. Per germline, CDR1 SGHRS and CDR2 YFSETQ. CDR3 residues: CASSSGSNTEAFF. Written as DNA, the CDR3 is TGCGCCAGCAGCTCCGGGAGTAACACTGAAGCTTTCTTT.